Listed below are T cell receptor beta chains from one sample, sequenced in a study of blood T cell repertoires in COVID-19. Data came from immunoSEQ multiplex PCR; TCRdb stores just in-frame clones and leaves some out. Among about 120,000 clones, 78% were seen once, and the ten largest hold approximately 2.4%. What was sequenced was peripheral blood. Source of these receptors: a man aged 65 to 85 with acute or convalescent COVID-19. Both conserved end residues are part of each CDR3. The order of the fields is CDR3 DNA, CDR3 protein, clone size, J gene, V gene, CDR3 length, D gene. A D gene is named only where the DNA matches it firmly. For some rows the clone size is stated as once, few or many, or as a class when expanded; others skip it.

TGTGCCAGCAGCCAACGATGGACAGGGGCCAACACCGGGGAGCTGTTTTTT | CASSQRWTGANTGELFF | - | TRBJ2-2 | TRBV3-1/TRBV3-2 | 17 | TRBD1
TGTGCCACCAGCAGAGTTCCTGGGGCAGGGGAGATTGAAAAACTGTTTTTT | CATSRVPGAGEIEKLFF | - | TRBJ1-4 | TRBV15 | 17 | -
TGTGCCATCAGTCCCCGGACAAGCACAGATACGCAGTATTTT | CAISPRTSTDTQYF | - | TRBJ2-3 | TRBV10-3 | 14 | -
TGTGCCAGCTCACCACCGCCCACAGGGGGATCCTACAATGAGCAGTTCTTC | CASSPPPTGGSYNEQFF | - | TRBJ2-1 | TRBV18 | 17 | TRBD1
TGTGCCAGCAGTTACACCAGGGGGCGGGCTCGGATCACTGAAGCTTTCTTT | CASSYTRGRARITEAFF | few | TRBJ1-1 | TRBV6-2/TRBV6-3 | 17 | TRBD1
TGTGCCAGTAGCCTCGGACTGATTTCGTCCTACGAGCAGTACTTC | CASSLGLISSYEQYF | - | TRBJ2-7 | TRBV19 | 15 | -
TGTGCCAGCAGCCCCCCTCTTACAGGGCCTAACTACGGCTACACCTTC | CASSPPLTGPNYGYTF | once | TRBJ1-2 | TRBV5-4 | 16 | -
TGTGCCAGCATGCCGGGACAGCAGAGGACCGGGGAGCTGTTTTTT | CASMPGQQRTGELFF | - | TRBJ2-2 | TRBV2 | 15 | TRBD1
TGCGCCAGCAGCCCCCCTCCGGTAGCGGGGGGTTCAGATACGCAGTATTTT | CASSPPPVAGGSDTQYF | - | TRBJ2-3 | TRBV4-1 | 17 | TRBD2
TGTGCCAGCAGTCGTACCATCGGACAGAAGAACACTGAAGCTTTCTTT | CASSRTIGQKNTEAFF | - | TRBJ1-1 | TRBV6-2/TRBV6-3 | 16 | -
TGTGCCAGCAGCTTGGACAGCCTTAACTATGGCTACACCTTC | CASSLDSLNYGYTF | - | TRBJ1-2 | TRBV7-2 | 14 | -
TGTGCCAGCAGTTACAGAGCGGGACCAGGAGGGTTCTTC | CASSYRAGPGGFF | - | TRBJ2-1 | TRBV6-2/TRBV6-3 | 13 | TRBD2
TGTGCCAGCTCCACTATTAGTGGATCCGATACGCAGTATTTT | CASSTISGSDTQYF | - | TRBJ2-3 | TRBV18 | 14 | -
TGTGCCAGCAGCGTAGAAGGAAGCGTGAACACCTTC | CASSVEGSVNTF | few | TRBJ1-2 | TRBV9 | 12 | -
TGTGCCAGCAGCGCGATGAAGGCGGGGGGCAACAATGAGCAGTTCTTC | CASSAMKAGGNNEQFF | once | TRBJ2-1 | TRBV7-6 | 16 | TRBD2
TGTGCCAGCAGACGAACCTCTCATTCTAACTACGAGCAGTACTTC | CASRRTSHSNYEQYF | - | TRBJ2-7 | TRBV6-5 | 15 | -
TGTGCCTGGAGTGCGGGGGTGGACCAGCCCCAGCATTTT | CAWSAGVDQPQHF | - | TRBJ1-5 | TRBV30 | 13 | -
TGTGCCAGCAGCTTGACCGGGACAGACTCCTACGAGCAGTACTTC | CASSLTGTDSYEQYF | - | TRBJ2-7 | TRBV7-3 | 15 | TRBD1
TGTGCCAGCAGCTTAGTAGGAAGAGGGAATGAGCAGTTCTTC | CASSLVGRGNEQFF | - | TRBJ2-1 | TRBV11-3 | 14 | -
TGTGCCAGCAGCCCGAGAGTTGAAGCTTTCTTT | CASSPRVEAFF | - | TRBJ1-1 | TRBV11-2 | 11 | -